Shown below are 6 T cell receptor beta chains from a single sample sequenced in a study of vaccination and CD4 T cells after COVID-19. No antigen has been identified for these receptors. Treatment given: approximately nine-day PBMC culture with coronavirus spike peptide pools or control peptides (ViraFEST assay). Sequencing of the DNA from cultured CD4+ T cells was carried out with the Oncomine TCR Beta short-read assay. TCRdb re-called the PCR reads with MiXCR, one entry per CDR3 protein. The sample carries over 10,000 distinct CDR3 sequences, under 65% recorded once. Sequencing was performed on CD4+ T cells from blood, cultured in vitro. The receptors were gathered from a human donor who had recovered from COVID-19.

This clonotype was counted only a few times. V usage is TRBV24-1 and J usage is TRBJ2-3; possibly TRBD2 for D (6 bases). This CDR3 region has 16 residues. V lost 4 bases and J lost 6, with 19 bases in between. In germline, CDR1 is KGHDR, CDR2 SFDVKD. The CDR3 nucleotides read TGTGCCACCAGTGAATTCCCCGGACTATCATCGGATACGCAGTATTTT. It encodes CATSEFPGLSSDTQYF.

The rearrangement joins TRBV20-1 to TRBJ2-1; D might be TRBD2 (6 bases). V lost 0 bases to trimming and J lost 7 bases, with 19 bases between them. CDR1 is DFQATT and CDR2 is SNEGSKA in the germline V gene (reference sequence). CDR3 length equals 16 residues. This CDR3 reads CSARDPGPSGRNEQFF. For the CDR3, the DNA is TGCAGTGCTAGAGATCCAGGACCTAGTGGGAGGAATGAGCAGTTCTTC.

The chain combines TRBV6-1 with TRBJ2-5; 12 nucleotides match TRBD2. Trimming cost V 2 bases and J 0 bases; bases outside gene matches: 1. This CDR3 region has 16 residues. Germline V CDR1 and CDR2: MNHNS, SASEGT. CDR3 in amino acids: CASSEWTSGNQETQYF. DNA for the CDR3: TGTGCCAGCAGTGAATGGACTAGCGGGAACCAAGAGACCCAGTACTTC.

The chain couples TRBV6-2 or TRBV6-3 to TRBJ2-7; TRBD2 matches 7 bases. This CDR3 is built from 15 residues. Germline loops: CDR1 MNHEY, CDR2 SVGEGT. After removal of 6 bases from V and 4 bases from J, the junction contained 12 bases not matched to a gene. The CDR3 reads CASSAAYSSGYEQYF. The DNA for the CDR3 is TGTGCCAGCAGCGCGGCGTACTCTAGCGGATACGAGCAGTACTTC.

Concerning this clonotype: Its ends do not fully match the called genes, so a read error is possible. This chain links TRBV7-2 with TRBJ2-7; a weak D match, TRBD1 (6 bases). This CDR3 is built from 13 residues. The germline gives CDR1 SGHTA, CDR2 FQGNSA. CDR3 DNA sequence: TGCGCCAGCAGCTTGGCCGCAGGGACACCTGGGTACTTC. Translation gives CASSLAAGTPGYF.

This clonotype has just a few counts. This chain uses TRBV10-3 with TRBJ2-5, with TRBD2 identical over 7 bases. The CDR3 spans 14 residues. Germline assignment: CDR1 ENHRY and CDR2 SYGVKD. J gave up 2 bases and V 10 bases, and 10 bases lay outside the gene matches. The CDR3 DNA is TGTGCCACCACTAGCGACACAAGGCAAGAGACCCAGTACTTC. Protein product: CATTSDTRQETQYF.